This passage covers 21 T cell receptor beta chains from one sample sequenced in a study of T cells in Graves' hyperthyroidism and ophthalmopathy. Researchers took RNA transcripts and amplified the TCR beta CDR3 regions from them. Initially, a first-round RT-PCR of the TCR CDR3 employed the HTBI primer set. MiXCR was run by TCRdb on the multiplex PCR reads, yielding one entry per CDR3 protein. The sample contains about 400,000 distinct CDR3 sequences, around 13% of which appear only once. Sample: blood. These receptors were obtained from a woman aged 18-29 years with Graves' hyperthyroidism.

This clonotype was seen a handful of times. The chain couples TRBV6-1 to TRBJ2-1; D is perhaps TRBD1 (5 bases). This CDR3 is 16 amino acids long. The germline V gene has CDR1 MNHNS and CDR2 SASEGT. V was trimmed by 7 bases and J by 0 bases, leaving 16 bases between them. The CDR3 DNA is TGTGCCAGCAACCCTTTTGACAGCAGCTCCTACAATGAGCAGTTCTTC. This gives the protein CASNPFDSSSYNEQFF.

In this sample, this clonotype turned up many times. The rearrangement links TRBV3-1 to TRBJ1-1, with TRBD1 matching 7 bases. Germline V gives CDR1 LGHDT, CDR2 YNNKEL (reference sequence). CDR3 length: 16 residues. V lost 0 bases to trimming and J lost 7 bases; unmatched junction nucleotides: 11. The CDR3 is CASSQERRDSGNEAFF. DNA for the CDR3: TGTGCCAGCAGCCAAGAGAGGAGGGACAGCGGGAATGAAGCTTTCTTT.

This clonotype came up many times. The chain has TRBV15 and TRBJ2-7, with 8 bases matching TRBD1. V lost 8 bases and J lost 5; bases outside the gene matches: 8. CDR1 is LNHNV, CDR2 YYDKDF, per germline (reference sequence). The CDR3 totals 13 residues. The CDR3 nucleotides read TGTGCCACCGGCGGCCAGGGGGCCGACGAGCAGTACTTC. Its translation: CATGGQGADEQYF. Filled out from reference TRBV15 and TRBJ2-7, the complete variable domain reads DAMVIQNPRYQVTQFGKPVTLSCSQTLNHNVMYWYQQKSSQAPKLLFHYYDKDFNNEADTPDNFQSRRPNTSFCFLDIRSPGLGDTAMYLCATGGQGADEQYFGPGTRLTVT.

This clonotype was recorded at least ten times. This rearrangement joins TRBV28 to TRBJ1-1, with D unresolved. The CDR3 contains 13 residues. In germline, CDR1 is MDHEN, CDR2 SYDVKM. Trimming took off 7 bases at V and 2 bases at J, with 11 bases between the two ends. CDR3 sequence: CASILTFNTEAFF. The CDR3 region has the DNA TGTGCCAGCATCCTGACCTTTAACACTGAAGCTTTCTTT.

CDR3: CASRHTLGNGYTF. The CDR3 DNA reads TGTGCCAGCAGACACACGTTGGGGAATGGCTACACCTTC. The V gene is TRBV27, the J gene TRBJ1-2, with D unresolved. Trimming removed 6 bases from V and 6 bases from J, with 14 bases in between. Germline assignment: CDR1 MNHEY and CDR2 SMNVEV (reference sequence). The CDR3 runs to 13 residues.

In this sample, this clonotype turned up many times. The chain links TRBV6-1 to TRBJ2-1; 8 nucleotides match TRBD1. J gave up 3 bases and V 5 bases, and 3 bases lay outside the gene matches. The CDR3 totals 14 residues. Germline lookup yields CDR1 MNHNS and CDR2 SASEGT. In DNA form, the CDR3 reads TGTGCCAGCAGTTTAGGGACAGGCTACAATGAGCAGTTCTTC. Amino acid sequence: CASSLGTGYNEQFF.

This clonotype was counted many times. The rearrangement uses TRBV30 and TRBJ1-2; TRBD1 matches 8 bases. The germline CDR1 and CDR2 sequences are GTSNPN and SVGIG (reference sequence). V lost 0 bases, J lost 4 bases, and 4 bases stayed unmatched. CDR3 length: 14 residues. The CDR3 DNA follows: TGTGCCTGGAGTGTAGGGCAGGGGGCCTATGGCTACACCTTC. Protein product: CAWSVGQGAYGYTF.

The V call is TRBV28, the J call TRBJ2-2; 10 bases agree with TRBD1. Germline lookup yields CDR1 MDHEN and CDR2 SYDVKM. The junction had 8 bases not matched to a gene; V was cut back by 6 bases and J by 4 bases. The CDR3 totals 16 residues. The DNA for the CDR3 is TGTGCCAGCAGCCTGGTAGACAGGGGGCGCACCGGGGAGCTGTTTTTT. It translates to CASSLVDRGRTGELFF.

The gene calls are TRBV5-1 and TRBJ2-2; 11 positions match TRBD1. The V and J ends lost 4 bases and 4 bases, in that order; junction bases with no gene match: 6. The CDR3 totals 16 residues. Germline values: CDR1 SGHRS, CDR2 YFSETQ. CDR3 nucleotides: TGCGCCAGCAGCCCGCGGGACAGGGGGACCACCGGGGAGCTGTTTTTT. It codes for CASSPRDRGTTGELFF.

This clonotype has ten or more counts. The chain is built from TRBV7-9 and TRBJ2-7; D remains unclear. Germline-derived CDR1 and CDR2 are SEHNR and FQNEAQ (reference sequence). V was clipped by 7 bases and J by 6 bases, with 16 bases between them. CDR3 length equals 13 residues. In DNA form, the CDR3 reads TGTGCCAGCAACGACGCCGGCCAGGTCGAGCAGTACTTC. The encoded protein is CASNDAGQVEQYF.

This clonotype was seen only a few times. V is TRBV7-3 and J is TRBJ2-3; D may be TRBD1 (5 bases). CDR1 is SGHTA and CDR2 is FQGTGA in the germline V gene. The CDR3 runs to 13 residues. Between the trimmed V and J ends, which lost 2 bases and 5 bases, there was a span of 8 bases. As DNA, the CDR3 is TGTGCCAGCAGCTTATCTAGGGGAGATACGCAGTATTTT. Translating gives CASSLSRGDTQYF.

This clonotype was found many times. The chain combines TRBV11-2 with TRBJ2-5; D uncertain. The germline V and J ends were trimmed by 3 bases and 7 bases, with 12 bases remaining between them. The germline gives CDR1 SGHAT, CDR2 FQNNGV. The length of the CDR3 is 13 residues. The CDR3 nucleotides are TGTGCCAGCAGCTTTGACCAATTGGGGACCCAGTACTTC. Encoded protein: CASSFDQLGTQYF.

This clonotype was recorded at least ten times. The rearrangement links TRBV7-9 to TRBJ2-7, with D possibly being TRBD2 (6 bases). V lost 5 bases and J lost 0, with 23 bases in between. Germline CDR1 and CDR2: SEHNR and FQNEAQ (reference sequence). CDR3 length: 18 amino acids. The chain's CDR3 is CASSPGLITAAPSYEQYF. The CDR3 nucleotides are TGTGCCAGCAGCCCGGGACTGATAACCGCTGCCCCCTCCTACGAGCAGTACTTC.

The rearrangement uses TRBV5-1 and TRBJ1-1, with TRBD1 matching 9 bases. Looked up from germline, CDR1 is SGHRS and CDR2 is YFSETQ. The V and J ends lost 5 bases and 5 bases, in that order; junction bases with no gene match: 16. This CDR3 is built from 17 residues. In DNA, the CDR3 is TGCGCCAGCAGTCCGGAACAGGGGGCGCGGGTAGAAACTGAAGCTTTCTTT. Translated: CASSPEQGARVETEAFF.

This clonotype was observed a few times. This chain links TRBV19 with TRBJ1-5, with TRBD1 identical over 8 bases. V dropped 3 bases and J dropped 3; count of bases not matched to a gene: 10. This CDR3 is 17 amino acids long. Germline V gene data show CDR1 as LNHDA and CDR2 as SQIVND (reference sequence). DNA of the CDR3: TGTGCCAGTAGTATGCCCCCAGACAGGGGAATCAATCAGCCCCAGCATTTT. Its translation: CASSMPPDRGINQPQHF.

Ten or more counts support this clonotype. CDR3: CASSPSDKFSPYNEQFF. CDR3 nucleotide sequence: TGTGCCAGCAGTCCCTCCGACAAATTCTCCCCCTACAATGAGCAGTTCTTC. The gene calls are TRBV12-3 or TRBV12-4 and TRBJ2-1; D gene unclear. This CDR3 is 17 amino acids long. The V gene lost 5 bases and the J gene lost 2 bases, with 19 bases spanning the gap.

This clonotype occurred many times. The genes are TRBV7-8 and TRBJ1-1; D unclear. The germline CDR1 and CDR2 sequences are SGHVS and FQNEAQ. Trimming pared 1 base from V and 0 bases from J, leaving 9 bases between. CDR3 length equals 15 residues. The CDR3, as DNA: TGTGCCAGCAGCTTAGAGGCAAGAATGAACACTGAAGCTTTCTTT. Amino acid sequence: CASSLEARMNTEAFF.

In this sample, this clonotype turned up many times. The chain recombines TRBV6-2 or TRBV6-3 with TRBJ2-4, with D tentatively TRBD1 or TRBD2 (5 bases each). Per germline, CDR1 MNHEY and CDR2 SVGEGT. This CDR3 spans 15 amino acids. V lost 4 bases, J lost 1 base, and 11 bases lay in between. CDR3 residues: CASSSGAGAKNIQYF. The CDR3 DNA sequence: TGTGCCAGCAGTTCCGGGGCCGGGGCCAAAAACATTCAGTACTTC.

This clonotype was seen many times. This chain joins TRBV6-5 and TRBJ1-2; D ambiguous. V was pared by 2 bases and J by 4 bases, with 11 bases between. CDR3 size: 14 residues. The germline V gene has CDR1 MNHEY and CDR2 SVGAGI. The CDR3 DNA reads TGTGCCAGCAGTTACAAGGAGGATCCCTATGGCTACACCTTC. It codes for CASSYKEDPYGYTF.

There are many counts of this clonotype. The chain joins TRBV20-1 to TRBJ2-7; TRBD2 matches at 9 bases. V gave up 6 bases and J gave up 3 bases; unmatched junction bases: 12. This CDR3 region has 15 residues. CDR1 and CDR2 from the germline V gene are DFQATT and SNEGSKA (reference sequence). DNA of the CDR3: TGCAGTGCCTCTGAGACGGGTAGCGGGAGCTACGAGCAGTACTTC. Translation: CSASETGSGSYEQYF.

The chain is built from TRBV12-5 and TRBJ2-5; D is undetermined. In germline, CDR1 is LGHNT, CDR2 FRNRAP. V lost 2 bases and J 7 bases, leaving 17 bases between the germline ends. The length of the CDR3 is 15 residues. CDR3 in DNA: TGTGCTAGTGGTTTGCCCCTGACGGGCCCGGGGACCCAGTACTTC. This gives the protein CASGLPLTGPGTQYF.